These 30 T cell receptor beta chains came from one sample sequenced in a study of T cells in localized non-small cell lung cancer. TCRdb's copy holds only in-frame clones and misses some; the assay was immunoSEQ multiplex PCR. The repertoire holds some 20,000 clones, with 87% as singletons. Sample: PBMCs, taken before any cancer treatment. The receptors were sampled from a man between 40 and 70 years old with stage II squamous cell lung carcinoma.

The chain employs TRBV9 and TRBJ2-1; TRBD2 might be the D (6 bases). This CDR3 region has 15 residues. The germline V gene has CDR1 SGDLS and CDR2 YYNGEE. With 2 bases removed from V and 10 bases from J, the gap between germline ends came to 19 bases. CDR3 coding DNA: TGTGCCAGCAGCGTGAGGACCGGTCCGGGGGAGGAGCAGTTCTTC. This translates into CASSVRTGPGEEQFF.

V usage is TRBV19 and J usage is TRBJ2-1, with D hard to call. V was cut by 1 base and J by 5 bases, with 6 bases left in between. The germline V gene has CDR1 LNHDA and CDR2 SQIVND (reference sequence). The CDR3 runs 13 residues. The CDR3 spells CASSIASNNEQFF. As DNA, the CDR3 is TGTGCCAGTAGTATAGCCAGCAACAATGAGCAGTTCTTC. The whole variable domain, remainder taken from reference TRBV19 and TRBJ2-1, is DGGITQSPKYLFRKEGQNVTLSCEQNLNHDAMYWYRQDPGQGLRLIYYSQIVNDFQKGDIAEGYSVSREKKESFPLTVTSAQKNPTAFYLCASSIASNNEQFFGPGTRLTVL.

This clone was recorded only once. The rearrangement links TRBV5-1 to TRBJ2-3, with D possibly called TRBD1 or TRBD2 (7 bases each). The V end lost 4 bases, the J end lost 2 bases, and 17 bases lay between the germline ends. Germline-derived CDR1 and CDR2 are SGHRS and YFSETQ. The CDR3 sequence is 16 residues long. Here the CDR3 reads CASSPQGGGPTDTQYF. The DNA for the CDR3 is TGCGCCAGCAGCCCGCAGGGGGGGGGCCCCACAGATACGCAGTATTTT.

The CDR3 is CASSSGSMNTEAFF. The CDR3 coding sequence is TGTGCCAGCAGTTCCGGCAGCATGAACACTGAAGCTTTCTTT. The J gene is TRBJ1-1, the V gene TRBV27, with no clear D. CDR1 is MNHEY, CDR2 SMNVEV, per germline (reference sequence). With 4 bases removed from V and 0 bases from J, the gap between germline ends came to 9 bases. The CDR3 is 14 amino acids.

This sequence joins TRBV7-9 and TRBJ1-2, with 7 bases lining up with TRBD1. Germline loops: CDR1 SEHNR, CDR2 FQNEAQ (reference sequence). The CDR3 sequence is 12 residues long. The ends lost 7 bases at V and 7 bases at J; junction bases unmatched: 6. The CDR3 DNA sequence: TGTGCCAGCACCCCAGGGGGAACTGGCTACACCTTC. Its translation: CASTPGGTGYTF.

This clone was seen a single time. V and J are TRBV7-9 and TRBJ2-7; either TRBD1 or TRBD2 may fit D (7 bases each). CDR3 length: 16 amino acids. Trimming cost V 4 bases and J 3 bases, with 19 bases left between them. Germline CDR1 is SEHNR and CDR2 is FQNEAQ (reference sequence). This chain's CDR3 is CASSSPGGVSIYEQYF. In DNA, the CDR3 is TGTGCCAGCAGCTCCCCAGGGGGGGTCTCCATCTACGAGCAGTACTTC.

This clone qualifies as medium-sized (0.01 to 0.1%). This chain links TRBV6-6 with TRBJ1-1; D not certain. V was clipped by 6 bases and J by 2 bases, with 4 bases between them. Looked up from germline, CDR1 is MNHNY and CDR2 is SVGAGI (reference sequence). The CDR3 runs 11 residues. CDR3 sequence: CASRINTEAFF. The DNA of the CDR3 is TGTGCCAGCAGGATAAACACTGAAGCTTTCTTT.

This clone has a single count. The rearrangement joins TRBV21-1 to TRBJ1-1; TRBD1, the D gene given by the table, was not confirmed from the DNA. TRBV21-1 is noted as a pseudogene. The CDR3 sequence is 16 residues long. The CDR3 protein is CASSKFPRQGSGEAFF. In DNA form, the CDR3 reads TGTGCCAGCAGCAAATTCCCCCGACAGGGTAGCGGTGAAGCTTTCTTT.

To note about this clone: Other DNA sequences in this specimen translate into the identical CDR3. This chain joins TRBV30 and TRBJ1-1; maybe TRBD1 (5 bases). Germline CDR1 and CDR2: GTSNPN and SVGIG (reference sequence). The V end lost 0 bases, the J end lost 1 base, and 9 bases lay between the germline ends. CDR3 length: 14 residues. In DNA, the CDR3 is TGTGCCTGGAGTGTTAAAGGGGCGAACACTGAAGCTTTCTTT. Amino acid sequence: CAWSVKGANTEAFF.

This chain joins TRBV19 and TRBJ1-5, with no clear D. This CDR3 contains 13 residues. CDR1 and CDR2 from the germline V gene are LNHDA and SQIVND (reference sequence). Deletions cut 5 bases from V and 2 bases from J, with 7 bases between. CDR3 DNA: TGTGCCAGTAGTCTAGGGCGCAATCAGCCCCAGCATTTT. Translating it yields CASSLGRNQPQHF.

The chain links TRBV18 to TRBJ1-2, with D hard to call. Trimming pared 3 bases from V and 4 bases from J, leaving 12 bases between. Germline V gives CDR1 KGHSH, CDR2 LQKENI. This CDR3 comprises 14 residues. The CDR3 region is CASSPVGESYGYTF. In DNA, the CDR3 is TGTGCCAGCTCACCCGTCGGGGAGAGCTATGGCTACACCTTC.

This clone was found once. The V and J genes are TRBV5-1 and TRBJ1-1; D may be TRBD1 (5 bases). The V and J ends lost 4 bases and 0 bases respectively, with 13 bases between them. Germline V gene lookup returns CDR1 SGHRS and CDR2 YFSETQ. This CDR3 spans 15 amino acids. DNA of the CDR3: TGCGCCAGCAGCGTTGGGACGACAGTGAACACTGAAGCTTTCTTT. Translating it yields CASSVGTTVNTEAFF.

The J gene is TRBJ2-3, the V gene TRBV2; D gene uncertain. Germline V lookup: CDR1 SNHLY, CDR2 FYNNEI. This CDR3 is 13 amino acids long. Trimming shortened V by 8 bases and J by 6 bases, and 15 bases separated the two germline ends. Here the CDR3 reads CASAGPLGDTQYF. The CDR3 DNA reads TGTGCCAGCGCCGGGCCGTTGGGGGATACGCAGTATTTT.

The chain is built from TRBV30 and TRBJ2-7; 8 bases agree with TRBD1. Unmatched junction bases numbered 12, after V lost 5 bases and J lost 3 bases. CDR1 is GTSNPN and CDR2 is SVGIG in the germline V gene (reference sequence). The CDR3 totals 15 residues. The CDR3 loop reads CAWGTRDRIGYEQYF. CDR3 DNA sequence: TGTGCCTGGGGTACCCGGGACAGGATAGGCTACGAGCAGTACTTC.

In its sample, this clone was seen once. One junction end disagrees with the germline gene, perhaps due to a read error. V and J are TRBV7-7 and TRBJ2-3, with 11 bases aligning to TRBD2. The CDR3 totals 17 residues. Germline V gene lookup returns CDR1 SSHAT and CDR2 FNYEAQ (reference sequence). DNA for the CDR3: TGTGCTAGCAGCTCCCTTAGACTAGCGGGGACGGGAGATACGCAGTATTTT. Protein product: CASSSLRLAGTGDTQYF.

This clone has just a few counts. The chain has TRBV2 and TRBJ2-3; a possible D gene is TRBD1 (7 bases). Germline CDR1 is SNHLY and CDR2 is FYNNEI. This CDR3 comprises 17 residues. Trimming removed 2 bases at V and 5 bases at J, with 20 bases between. The CDR3 region is CASSEIGRGEVKDTQYF. The CDR3 DNA follows: TGTGCCAGCAGTGAAATCGGCAGGGGGGAGGTAAAAGATACGCAGTATTTT.

The J gene is TRBJ2-4, the V gene TRBV19; D not certain. The CDR3 sequence is 15 residues long. Germline assignment: CDR1 LNHDA and CDR2 SQIVND (reference sequence). Trimming stripped 10 bases from V and 6 bases from J, with 22 bases between. Written as DNA, the CDR3 is TGTGCCACCAAGGGTCGAGGATTAAACGGAAACATTCAGTACTTC. It codes for CATKGRGLNGNIQYF.

V usage is TRBV11-2 and J usage is TRBJ1-2; D remains unclear. Trimming stripped 6 bases from V and 4 bases from J, with 6 bases between. This CDR3 is 11 amino acids long. Germline V CDR1 and CDR2: SGHAT, FQNNGV. CDR3 amino acids: CASSPGYGYTF. CDR3 bases: TGTGCCAGCAGTCCCGGCTATGGCTACACCTTC.

This clone was seen only once. The chain joins TRBV5-6 to TRBJ1-5; 9 positions match TRBD1. The germline V gene encodes CDR1 SGHDT and CDR2 YYEEEE. The V gene end was trimmed by 2 bases and the J gene end by 3 bases; junction bases not matched to a gene: 12. The CDR3 loop spans 18 amino acids. The CDR3 reads CASSFFPSGQGFNQPQHF. The CDR3 bases are TGTGCCAGCAGCTTTTTTCCATCGGGACAGGGTTTCAATCAGCCCCAGCATTTT.

The chain carries TRBV18 and TRBJ2-1, with 7 bases identical to TRBD2. V gave up 5 bases and J gave up 10 bases; unmatched junction bases: 5. CDR3 length equals 12 residues. Germline V lookup: CDR1 KGHSH, CDR2 LQKENI. CDR3: CASSTPSGEQFF. For the CDR3, the DNA is TGTGCCAGCTCAACCCCTAGCGGCGAGCAGTTCTTC.

The chain uses TRBV19 and TRBJ2-1; D might be TRBD1 or TRBD2, each matching 6 bases. V lost 5 bases to trimming and J lost 7 bases, with 15 bases between them. Germline loops: CDR1 LNHDA, CDR2 SQIVND (reference sequence). The CDR3 is 14 residues long. This CDR3 is CASSVSGAGNEQFF. CDR3 coding DNA: TGTGCCAGTAGTGTTTCAGGGGCGGGGAATGAGCAGTTCTTC.

The chain is built from TRBV19 and TRBJ2-7; no definite D call. CDR3 size: 11 residues. Germline V gene sequence: CDR1 LNHDA, CDR2 SQIVND (reference sequence). V shed 3 bases and J shed 7 bases, with 7 bases lying between them. CDR3 protein: CASSIGKEQYF. CDR3 sequence (DNA): TGTGCCAGTAGTATTGGGAAGGAGCAGTACTTC.

This chain uses TRBV5-6 with TRBJ1-1; D is unclear. V gave up 4 bases and J gave up 1 base, with 8 bases separating them. Germline V gene sequence: CDR1 SGHDT, CDR2 YYEEEE. The CDR3 has 13 residues. The CDR3 nucleotides are TGTGCCAGCAGCACCCTCGCGAACACTGAAGCTTTCTTT. Translating gives CASSTLANTEAFF.

The chain has TRBV18 and TRBJ2-7, with a possible D match to TRBD1 (5 bases). CDR3 length: 15 residues. Trimming cost V 6 bases and J 0 bases, with 15 bases left between them. The V gene's germline CDR1 is KGHSH and CDR2 LQKENI. The CDR3, as DNA: TGTGCCAGCTCCCCTGGGGCGGCGAGCTCCTACGAGCAGTACTTC. Its protein is CASSPGAASSYEQYF.

The chain carries TRBV5-4 and TRBJ2-5; D possibly corresponds to TRBD2 (6 bases). Trimming pared 6 bases from V and 5 bases from J, leaving 14 bases between. The CDR3 extends over 13 amino acids. Germline assignment: CDR1 SGHNT and CDR2 YYREEE (reference sequence). The CDR3 reads CASMREARETQYF. For the CDR3, the DNA is TGTGCCAGCATGCGGGAAGCCCGGGAGACCCAGTACTTC.

The table lists this clone with a few counts. J is TRBJ2-2 and V is TRBV5-1; TRBD2 is a possible D gene (7 bases). Germline CDR1 and CDR2: SGHRS and YFSETQ. Trimming took 1 base from V and 8 from J, leaving 15 bases between them. CDR3 length equals 15 residues. The chain's CDR3 is CASSLRGGADGELFF. The CDR3 coding sequence is TGCGCCAGCAGCTTGAGAGGGGGGGCCGATGGGGAGCTGTTTTTT.

V is TRBV5-8 and J is TRBJ2-7, with a possible D match to TRBD1 (6 bases). Germline loops: CDR1 SGHTS, CDR2 YDEGEE. The length of the CDR3 is 16 residues. V gave up 3 bases and J gave up 2 bases, with 18 bases separating them. The CDR3 DNA sequence: TGTGCCAGCAGCTCTACAGGGTACTCTGGAGCCTACGAGCAGTACTTC. This codes for CASSSTGYSGAYEQYF.

DNA of the CDR3: TGCGCCAGCAGCTTGGTAGCGGACACTGAAGCTTTCTTT. It yields the protein CASSLVADTEAFF. This chain uses TRBV5-1 with TRBJ1-1, with D uncertain. This CDR3 is 13 amino acids long. Germline-derived CDR1 and CDR2 are SGHRS and YFSETQ. V gave up 0 bases and J gave up 3 bases, with 6 bases separating them.

The chain uses TRBV9 and TRBJ1-4; weak D call: TRBD1 (5 bases). The CDR3 has 15 residues. Trimming cost V 3 bases and J 7 bases, with 16 bases left between them. CDR1 SGDLS and CDR2 YYNGEE come from the germline V gene. CDR3 residues: CASSAGLGTAEKLFF. The CDR3 coding sequence is TGTGCCAGCAGCGCAGGGCTCGGGACGGCTGAAAAACTGTTTTTT.

The chain joins TRBV2 to TRBJ2-7; D may be TRBD2 (6 bases). Germline V gene sequence: CDR1 SNHLY, CDR2 FYNNEI. V was pared by 1 base and J by 3 bases, with 13 bases between. This CDR3 spans 15 amino acids. In DNA form, the CDR3 reads TGTGCCAGCAGTGAAGTCGCGGGACGGATCTACGAGCAGTACTTC. Translated: CASSEVAGRIYEQYF.